What follows are 24 T cell receptor beta chains derived from one specimen sequenced in a study of T cell clonality in common variable immunodeficiency. Notes on the study in general: In common variable immunodeficiency, TCR beta chains reportedly carried fewer deletions and N-nucleotide insertions.

What these receptors recognize is not known. Clones were read by immunoSEQ multiplex PCR, and TCRdb kept only the in-frame ones, dropping some. Observed in the sample are about 30,000 clones, none of them singletons. The sequencing sample was made of peripheral blood mononuclear cells. The source of these receptors is a human donor with common variable immunodeficiency.

At least ten counts were recorded for this clone. With the read ending 3 residues before the CDR3 end, the germline J gene is used to fill in that end. The rearrangement joins TRBV29-1 to TRBJ1-1; a possible D gene is TRBD1 (5 bases). The germline V and J ends were trimmed by 7 bases and 4 bases, with 16 bases remaining between them. Germline assignment: CDR1 SQVTM and CDR2 ANQGSEA. The CDR3 is 13 residues long. The CDR3 DNA, read in part, is TGCAGCGGGGTTTTGGCGGGGGGCACTGAA. As protein: CSGVLAGGTE. The entire CDR3 is CSGVLAGGTEAFF. The complete variable domain, with remaining parts taken from reference TRBV29-1 and TRBJ1-1, reads SAVISQKPSRDICQRGTSLTIQCQVDSQVTMMFWYRQQPGQSLTLIATANQGSEATYESGFVIDKFPISRPNLTFSTLTVSNMSPEDSSIYLCSGVLAGGTEAFFGQGTRLTVV.

There are a few counts of this clone. The observed sequence ends 3 residues before the CDR3 terminus, with the missing tail filled in from the germline J gene. The chain carries TRBV7-2 and TRBJ2-7; D remains ambiguous. V shed 1 base and J shed 3 bases, with 10 bases lying between them. Germline CDR1 is SGHTA and CDR2 is FQGNSA. The CDR3 sequence is 14 residues long. CDR3 protein: CASSLEGRSYEQYF. The covered CDR3 bases are TGTGCCAGCAGCTTAGAAGGCAGGAGCTACGAG.

About this clone itself: The read comes to an end 3 residues before the CDR3 does, leaving the germline J gene to fill in the end. The chain recombines TRBV18 with TRBJ2-5; 11 nucleotides align to TRBD1. V gave up 2 bases and J gave up 3 bases; unmatched junction bases: 5. Germline-derived CDR1 and CDR2 are KGHSH and LQKENI. This CDR3 contains 16 residues. CDR3 loop: CASSPYKGQGEETQYF. The sequenced CDR3 bases are TGTGCCAGCTCACCATATAAGGGACAGGGGGAAGAGACC.

This clone was seen a handful of times. The sequenced fragment ends 3 residues before the CDR3 boundary, so the rest is inferred from the germline J gene. The chain employs TRBV6-1 and TRBJ1-5, with D perhaps matching TRBD1 (6 bases). Germline loops: CDR1 MNHNS, CDR2 SASEGT. This CDR3 is built from 13 residues. Trimming stripped 4 bases from V and 3 bases from J, with 7 bases between. The CDR3 DNA, read in part, is TGTGCCAGCAGTGGGACAGACAATCAGCCC. Protein sequence: CASSGTDNQP. The full CDR3 reads CASSGTDNQPQHF.

This clone was counted between two and nine times. Read coverage stops 3 residues before the CDR3 terminus; the germline J gene supplies the remainder. The V and J genes are TRBV6-2 or TRBV6-3 and TRBJ2-1, with 9 bases identical to TRBD1. The J segment lost 3 bases and the V segment lost 5 bases, leaving 5 bases of the junction unmatched. CDR3 length: 15 amino acids. Germline CDR1 MNHEY, CDR2 SVGEGT. The CDR3 sequence is CASSIPGQGYNEQFF. The part of the CDR3 DNA that was read is TGTGCCAGCAGTATACCGGGACAGGGCTACAATGAG.

A note on this clone: Compared with germline, one end of the junction differs, possibly owing to a read error. With the read ending 3 residues before the CDR3 end, the germline J gene is used to fill in that end. This chain links TRBV10-3 with TRBJ1-6; a weak D match, TRBD1 (6 bases). Per the germline V gene, CDR1 is ENHRY and CDR2 is SYGVKD. CDR3 length equals 15 residues. The sequenced CDR3 bases are TGTGCCATCCGTGAACAAGGGGGCTATAATTCACCC. Its translation: CAIREQGGYNSP. The entire CDR3 sequence reads CAIREQGGYNSPLHF.

About this clone itself: The read falls 3 residues short of the CDR3 end, and the missing part is taken from the germline J gene. The chain joins TRBV18 to TRBJ2-7; TRBD1 agrees at 9 bases. The CDR3 runs to 15 residues. The ends lost 2 bases at V and 4 bases at J; junction bases unmatched: 6. The germline CDR1 and CDR2 sequences are KGHSH and LQKENI. Partial CDR3 DNA: TGTGCCAGCTCACCAGGGACAGGGATCGGGTACGAG. It specifies CASSPGTGIGYE. The whole CDR3 protein reads CASSPGTGIGYEQYF.

This clone was seen ten or more times. From the germline J gene comes the end of the CDR3, since the read stops 3 residues before it. The chain combines TRBV20-1 with TRBJ2-7, with TRBD2 as a possible D gene (7 bases). CDR3 length: 15 amino acids. Germline V gene lookup returns CDR1 DFQATT and CDR2 SNEGSKA (reference sequence). Trimming shortened V by 4 bases and J by 1 base, and 17 bases separated the two germline ends. The CDR3: CSAIRGAGGSYEQYF. The CDR3 DNA, read in part, is TGCAGTGCTATTCGGGGGGCCGGTGGGTCCTACGAG.

In its sample, this clone was seen many times. Coverage ceases 3 residues before the CDR3 finishes, and the germline J gene fills in the end. The rearrangement joins TRBV5-1 to TRBJ2-5, with no clear D. This CDR3 has 12 residues. With 0 bases removed from V and 5 bases from J, the gap between germline ends came to 5 bases. Germline V CDR1 and CDR2: SGHRS, YFSETQ. Partial CDR3 DNA: TGCGCCAGCAGCTTGGCCTTGGAGACC. It codes for CASSLALET. The CDR3, in full, reads CASSLALETQYF.

For this clone: The CDR3 end falls 3 residues outside the read, so it is completed with the germline J gene. V is TRBV5-8 and J is TRBJ1-5; 8 bases match TRBD1. V shed 5 bases and J 4 bases; nucleotides not matched to a gene: 8. The CDR3 length is 15 residues. CDR1 is SGHTS, CDR2 YDEGEE, per germline. CDR3 DNA, as far as it was read: TGTGCCAGCAGTCAGCAGGGGGCACGAAATCAGCCC. This codes for CASSQQGARNQP. From start to end, the CDR3 is CASSQQGARNQPQHF.

This clone was recorded a few times. The read halts 3 residues ahead of the CDR3 end, with the missing end drawn from the germline J gene. The chain has TRBV20-1 and TRBJ1-1, with D maybe TRBD1 (5 bases). Germline CDR1 and CDR2: DFQATT and SNEGSKA (reference sequence). V dropped 6 bases and J dropped 1 base, with 18 bases sitting between them. The CDR3 sequence is 15 residues long. CDR3 sequence: CSAESPGTSNTEAFF. The CDR3 bases that were read are TGCAGTGCCGAGTCCCCCGGGACTTCGAACACTGAA.

This clone was picked up many times. The read ends 3 residues shy of where the CDR3 ends; the end is completed using the germline J gene. V usage is TRBV5-1 and J usage is TRBJ2-7, with 9 nucleotides matching TRBD1. Germline assignment: CDR1 SGHRS and CDR2 YFSETQ. This CDR3 is built from 14 residues. Trimming cost V 2 bases and J 4 bases; bases outside gene matches: 4. CDR3 bases read: TGCGCCAGCAGCTTTGGACAGGGGACTTACGAG. Residues: CASSFGQGTYE. The CDR3 reads in full as CASSFGQGTYEQYF.

Ten or more counts support this clone. The CDR3 end lies 3 residues beyond the end of the read and is filled in from the germline J gene. Other DNA variants within this sample encode the same CDR3. The chain recombines TRBV6-2 or TRBV6-3 with TRBJ1-2; 10 bases match TRBD1. Germline V gives CDR1 MNHEY, CDR2 SVGEGT. The CDR3 is made up of 14 amino acids. CDR3 region: CASSLDRGLYGYTF. Incomplete CDR3 DNA: TGTGCCAGCAGCCTAGACAGGGGGCTATACGGC.

This clone was seen many times. The read falls 3 residues short of the CDR3 end, and the missing part is taken from the germline J gene. The rearrangement joins TRBV29-1 to TRBJ1-1; unclear D gene. Deletions cut 3 bases from V and 2 bases from J, with 13 bases between. From germline, CDR1 is SQVTM and CDR2 ANQGSEA. This CDR3 has 14 residues. CDR3 sequence reads: CSVDGQAFNTEAFF. CDR3 DNA (partial): TGCAGCGTTGACGGCCAGGCCTTCAACACTGAA.

This clone was detected many times. Read coverage stops 3 residues before the CDR3 terminus; the germline J gene supplies the remainder. This chain uses TRBV7-2 with TRBJ2-7; D gene ambiguous. The CDR3 has 13 residues. Germline V gene lookup returns CDR1 SGHTA and CDR2 FQGNSA. V gave up 3 bases and J gave up 4 bases, with 10 bases separating them. The sequenced part of the CDR3 DNA is TGTGCCAGCAGCTTCCAAGGTCCGTACGAG. Its translation is CASSFQGPYE. The CDR3 reads in full as CASSFQGPYEQYF.

Worth noting for this clone: The CDR3 goes on 3 residues after the read ends, and that part is filled in from the germline J gene. V is TRBV6-2 or TRBV6-3 and J is TRBJ2-5; perhaps TRBD2 as D (6 bases). Germline V gene lookup returns CDR1 MNHEY and CDR2 SVGEGT. The CDR3 spans 15 residues. Between the trimmed V and J ends, which lost 2 bases and 5 bases, there was a span of 15 bases. CDR3 region: CASSYGRWGRETQYF. Incomplete CDR3 DNA: TGTGCCAGCAGTTACGGGAGGTGGGGCCGGGAGACC.

Only a few counts were recorded for this clone. The CDR3 extends 3 residues past the end of the read, so its final part is completed from the germline J gene. The J gene is TRBJ1-3, the V gene TRBV7-9, with D tentatively TRBD1 (6 bases). The V gene lost 5 bases and the J gene lost 4 bases, with 15 bases spanning the gap. The V gene's germline CDR1 is SEHNR and CDR2 FQNEAQ (reference sequence). The CDR3 sequence is 15 residues long. CDR3: CASSPARGAGNTIYF. The CDR3 DNA, read in part, is TGTGCCAGCAGCCCGGCGCGGGGGGCGGGAAACACC.

This clone was seen at least ten times. The missing CDR3 end, 3 residues past where the read stops, is filled in from the germline J gene. The chain is built from TRBV5-1 and TRBJ1-1; D may be TRBD1 (5 bases). Looked up from germline, CDR1 is SGHRS and CDR2 is YFSETQ. The CDR3 has 13 amino acids. The sequenced part of the CDR3 DNA is TGCGCCAGCAGCTTGGGCGGTCAGGGAGAA. Amino acids: CASSLGGQGE. The whole CDR3 protein is CASSLGGQGEAFF.

On this clone itself: The observed sequence ends 3 residues before the CDR3 terminus, with the missing tail filled in from the germline J gene. The chain recombines TRBV11-3 with TRBJ2-7, with D hard to call. CDR1 is SGHNT and CDR2 is YENEEA in the germline V gene. The CDR3 loop spans 13 amino acids. V shed 1 base and J shed 2 bases, with 6 bases lying between them. Incomplete CDR3 DNA: TGTGCCAGCAGCTTAGGGGCAGCCTACGAG. Translating gives CASSLGAAYE. The CDR3 in full is CASSLGAAYEQYF.

This clone came up many times. Sequencing ends 3 residues short of the CDR3 end; the germline J gene provides the rest. The V gene is TRBV29-1, the J gene TRBJ2-7; D could derive from TRBD1 or TRBD2 (5 bases each). Trimming pared 2 bases from V and 4 bases from J, leaving 18 bases between. Germline V gives CDR1 SQVTM, CDR2 ANQGSEA. The CDR3 is 15 amino acids. CDR3 DNA (partial): TGCAGCGTTGAATTAGACGACCCCGAGGGGTACGAG. Translated: CSVELDDPEGYE. The CDR3 in its entirety is CSVELDDPEGYEQYF.

This clone occurred a few times. The sequenced part of the CDR3 DNA is TGTGCCAGCAGCTCCAGGACTAGCACCACCGGGGAG. This encodes CASSSRTSTTGE. The full CDR3 protein is CASSSRTSTTGELFF. This sequence joins TRBV7-3 and TRBJ2-2; 8 positions match TRBD2. The CDR3 is cut off 3 residues early in the read; its end comes from the germline J gene. Trimming cost V 4 bases and J 4 bases; bases outside gene matches: 5. CDR3 length: 15 residues. CDR1 is SGHTA, CDR2 FQGTGA, per germline.

As to this clone: The CDR3 end is not reached by the read, which stops 3 residues before it; the germline J gene fills it in. V and J are TRBV2 and TRBJ2-5; perhaps TRBD2 as D (7 bases). Trimming stripped 3 bases from V and 5 bases from J, with 16 bases between. The CDR3 runs to 15 residues. The germline CDR1 and CDR2 sequences are SNHLY and FYNNEI. CDR3 DNA (partial): TGTGCCAGCAGTGACCTTTGGGGGCGGGGGGAGACC. Amino acids: CASSDLWGRGET. The full CDR3 is CASSDLWGRGETQYF.

This clone was found many times. The read falls 3 residues short of the CDR3 end, and the missing part is taken from the germline J gene. The chain uses TRBV6-1 and TRBJ2-7; D gene uncertain. There are 11 residues in the CDR3. V lost 4 bases and J 3 bases, leaving 4 bases between the germline ends. Germline V gene lookup returns CDR1 MNHNS and CDR2 SASEGT. CDR3 bases read: TGTGCCAGCAGTGCCTTCTACGAG. Its translation: CASSAFYE. The full CDR3 protein is CASSAFYEQYF.

This clone was observed a handful of times. The read is 3 residues too short to cover the CDR3 end, so that end is filled in from the germline J gene. The rearrangement joins TRBV6-1 to TRBJ1-5, with D hard to call. The germline CDR1 and CDR2 sequences are MNHNS and SASEGT. Trimming removed 2 bases at V and 6 bases at J, with 11 bases between. This CDR3 comprises 14 residues. The CDR3 DNA, read in part, is TGTGCCAGCAGTGAAACGAGGGTAGGTCAGCCC. Amino acids: CASSETRVGQP. The CDR3, in full, reads CASSETRVGQPQHF.